The clone carrying this TCR beta chain was seen a handful of times. V was shortened by 2 bases and J by 5 bases, with 10 bases between the two germline ends. This CDR3 has 13 amino acids. CDR1 and CDR2 from the germline V gene are SGHTS and YDEGEE. Researchers ran the PCR with 60 Vbeta and 13 Jbeta primers. Here immunoSEQ multiplex PCR was the method, and the copy in TCRdb shows in-frame clones only, minus some. Counted here are about 55,000 clones, over 65% occurring once; the ten biggest clones make up less than 45%. These data are taken from a study of cytomegalovirus exposure and HLA in healthy donors.

This sequence joins TRBV5-8 and TRBJ1-1; D might be TRBD1 (6 bases). This TCR was sampled from a man in his forties or fifties in good health and CMV-seropositive. What was sequenced was PBMCs. The CDR3 here is CASSFTGWTEAFF. In nucleotides, the CDR3 is TGTGCCAGCAGCTTTACAGGGTGGACTGAAGCTTTCTTT. The full variable domain, its missing parts supplied by reference TRBV5-8 and TRBJ1-1, is EAGVTQSPTHLIKTRGQQATLRCSPISGHTSVYWYQQALGLGLQFLLWYDEGEERNRGNFPPRFSGRQFPNYSSELNVNALELEDSALYLCASSFTGWTEAFFGQGTRLTVV.